The 27 T cell receptor beta chains below were found in one sample sequenced in a study of T cell responses to AZD1222 COVID-19 vaccine. Data came from immunoSEQ multiplex PCR; TCRdb stores just in-frame clones and leaves some out. The top ten clones hold around 7.9% of a sample with roughly 200,000 clones, around 88% of them seen once. Sequences were derived from peripheral blood, sampled on day 0 of AZD1222 vaccination. The receptors derive from an adult in good health.

J is TRBJ2-7 and V is TRBV28; 9 nucleotides agree with TRBD2. This CDR3 is built from 17 residues. Germline V lookup: CDR1 MDHEN, CDR2 SYDVKM. Trimming removed 7 bases from V and 0 bases from J; junction bases left unmatched: 13. CDR3 sequence reads: CASMRGSGGASSYEQYF. The DNA of the CDR3 is TGTGCCAGCATGCGGGGTAGCGGGGGAGCCAGCTCCTACGAGCAGTACTTC.

This chain connects TRBV2 to TRBJ1-2; 7 nucleotides agree with TRBD1. Germline trimming cut 2 bases from V and 5 bases from J; bases unmatched to any gene: 8. This CDR3 comprises 15 residues. Germline V gene data show CDR1 as SNHLY and CDR2 as FYNNEI. DNA of the CDR3: TGTGCCAGCAGTGAAATGGGACAGTATTCTTATGGCTACACCTTC. Translation: CASSEMGQYSYGYTF.

This clone occurred once. This chain connects TRBV7-9 to TRBJ1-2, with a tentative D call TRBD1 (5 bases). With 0 bases removed from V and 4 bases from J, the gap between germline ends came to 9 bases. Looked up from germline, CDR1 is SEHNR and CDR2 is FQNEAQ (reference sequence). The CDR3 runs 14 residues. CDR3 in DNA: TGTGCCAGCAGCTTAGCGGGACGGACCTATGGCTACACCTTC. It codes for CASSLAGRTYGYTF.

The J gene is TRBJ1-2, the V gene TRBV6-5, with unresolved D. The V end lost 6 bases, the J end lost 2 bases, and 13 bases lay between the germline ends. The CDR3 is 14 amino acids. CDR1 MNHEY and CDR2 SVGAGI come from the germline V gene. In DNA, the CDR3 is TGTGCCAGCAGCCACCCGGGATCAAACTATGGCTACACCTTC. The encoded protein is CASSHPGSNYGYTF.

The CDR3 nucleotides are TGTGCCAGCTCACCAGGGAGCACAGATACGCAGTATTTT. Translating it yields CASSPGSTDTQYF. J is TRBJ2-3 and V is TRBV18; no firm D call. The CDR3 runs to 13 residues. CDR1 KGHSH and CDR2 LQKENI come from the germline V gene. V was pared by 2 bases and J by 0 bases, with 3 bases between.

The V call is TRBV30, the J call TRBJ2-7; a possible D gene is TRBD1 (5 bases). The V end lost 3 bases, the J end lost 6 bases, and 15 bases lay between the germline ends. From germline, CDR1 is GTSNPN and CDR2 SVGIG (reference sequence). The CDR3 is made up of 13 amino acids. The CDR3 bases are TGTGCCTGGAGAGTACAGGTGTGGAGCGAGCAGTACTTC. Amino acids: CAWRVQVWSEQYF.

V and J are TRBV7-9 and TRBJ2-2; D unresolved. V lost 0 bases, J lost 7 bases, and 0 bases lay in between. The V gene's germline CDR1 is SEHNR and CDR2 FQNEAQ (reference sequence). The CDR3 extends over 11 amino acids. CDR3 amino acids: CASSLAGELFF. CDR3 nucleotides: TGTGCCAGCAGCTTAGCCGGGGAGCTGTTTTTT.

This chain links TRBV5-4 with TRBJ2-3, with TRBD2 identical over 10 bases. The ends lost 0 bases at V and 8 bases at J; junction bases unmatched: 12. CDR1 SGHNT and CDR2 YYREEE come from the germline V gene (reference sequence). The CDR3 loop spans 17 amino acids. CDR3 protein: CASSLVQRGGWGGTQYF. CDR3 sequence (DNA): TGTGCCAGCAGCTTGGTCCAGCGGGGGGGCTGGGGAGGTACGCAGTATTTT.

The genes are TRBV30 and TRBJ1-2; no firm D call. Germline-derived CDR1 and CDR2 are GTSNPN and SVGIG (reference sequence). This CDR3 contains 12 residues. The V gene lost 3 bases and the J gene lost 7 bases, with 12 bases spanning the gap. CDR3 sequence reads: CAWSETWSGYTF. For the CDR3, the DNA is TGTGCCTGGAGCGAAACATGGAGTGGCTACACCTTC.

This chain links TRBV5-6 with TRBJ2-7, with no clear D. CDR1 and CDR2 from the germline V gene are SGHDT and YYEEEE. This CDR3 is 15 amino acids long. The V gene lost 0 bases and the J gene lost 3 bases, with 13 bases spanning the gap. The CDR3 nucleotides are TGTGCCAGCAGCTTGGCCCCGGAAATGGGCTACGAGCAGTACTTC. This translates into CASSLAPEMGYEQYF. Full variable domain (outside the CDR3, taken from reference TRBV5-6 and TRBJ2-7): DAGVTQSPTHLIKTRGQQVTLRCSPKSGHDTVSWYQQALGQGPQFIFQYYEEEERQRGNFPDRFSGHQFPNYSSELNVNALLLGDSALYLCASSLAPEMGYEQYFGPGTRLTVT.

V and J are TRBV21-1 and TRBJ2-7; TRBD2 is the table's D call and was not checked against the DNA. TRBV21-1 constitutes a pseudogene. There are 12 residues in the CDR3. In DNA, the CDR3 is TGTGCCAGCAGCCGACTAGAGCCCGAGCAGTACTTC. Its protein product is CASSRLEPEQYF.

The chain is built from TRBV6-2 or TRBV6-3 and TRBJ2-5; the D is unclear. Looked up from germline, CDR1 is MNHEY and CDR2 is SVGEGT. This CDR3 spans 14 amino acids. Trimming cost V 0 bases and J 5 bases, with 10 bases left between them. CDR3 residues: CASSYSRVVETQYF. The DNA of the CDR3 is TGTGCCAGCAGTTACTCGAGAGTAGTTGAGACCCAGTACTTC.

With regard to this clone: Distinct nucleotide sequences in the sample also encode this CDR3. The J gene is TRBJ1-2, the V gene TRBV7-2; D uncertain. The CDR3 has 14 residues. Trimming left V 2 bases short and J 1 base short, with 8 bases between. The germline V gene has CDR1 SGHTA and CDR2 FQGNSA. The CDR3 DNA sequence: TGTGCCAGCAGCTTAAGGAGGGATAACTATGGCTACACCTTC. It specifies CASSLRRDNYGYTF.

This clone was observed a handful of times. This chain links TRBV12-3 or TRBV12-4 with TRBJ1-1, with unresolved D. The CDR3 is 13 amino acids. Trimming stripped 4 bases from V and 0 bases from J, with 6 bases between. The CDR3 sequence: CASSSYMNTEAFF. DNA for the CDR3: TGTGCCAGCAGTTCATATATGAACACTGAAGCTTTCTTT.

The V call is TRBV7-8, the J call TRBJ1-5; a weak D match, TRBD1 (6 bases). This CDR3 has 16 residues. Germline V CDR1 and CDR2: SGHVS, FQNEAQ. The ends were cut back, 0 bases at V and 4 bases at J, with 13 bases in the middle. In DNA, the CDR3 is TGTGCCAGCAGCTTAGCTCAGGGGCCGGGGAATCAGCCCCAGCATTTT. Translating it yields CASSLAQGPGNQPQHF. Together with reference TRBV7-8 and TRBJ1-5, the CDR3 gives the full variable domain: GAGVSQSPRYKVAKRGQDVALRCDPISGHVSLFWYQQALGQGPEFLTYFQNEAQLDKSGLPSDRFFAERPEGSVSTLKIQRTQQEDSAVYLCASSLAQGPGNQPQHFGDGTRLSIL.

The chain employs TRBV19 and TRBJ2-1; D might be TRBD2 (5 bases). V gave up 7 bases and J gave up 8 bases, with 15 bases separating them. CDR1 and CDR2 (germline): LNHDA, SQIVND (reference sequence). The CDR3 has 13 residues. The CDR3 DNA sequence: TGTGCCAGTACCGTCAGCGGAGGCGATGAGCAGTTCTTC. This translates into CASTVSGGDEQFF. Drawing the rest from reference TRBV19 and TRBJ2-1, the complete variable domain is DGGITQSPKYLFRKEGQNVTLSCEQNLNHDAMYWYRQDPGQGLRLIYYSQIVNDFQKGDIAEGYSVSREKKESFPLTVTSAQKNPTAFYLCASTVSGGDEQFFGPGTRLTVL.

The genes are TRBV5-1 and TRBJ1-5; no clear D. Germline CDR1 reads SGHRS; CDR2 reads YFSETQ. The CDR3 is 20 amino acids. V was clipped by 7 bases and J by 4 bases, with 33 bases between them. DNA for the CDR3: TGCGCCAGCGCTCAGAGAGAGGGATGGGCCAAACCCGGGCCTAATCAGCCCCAGCATTTT. Its translation is CASAQREGWAKPGPNQPQHF.

CDR3 nucleotides: TGTGCCAGCAGTGATCTGGGGATCGGCACTGAAGCTTTCTTT. Encoded protein: CASSDLGIGTEAFF. The chain joins TRBV2 to TRBJ1-1; D remains unclear. The length of the CDR3 is 14 residues. The germline V gene encodes CDR1 SNHLY and CDR2 FYNNEI. V shed 3 bases and J shed 4 bases, with 12 bases lying between them.

The rearrangement uses TRBV9 and TRBJ1-1, with D possibly TRBD1 on 5 matching bases. Germline CDR1 SGDLS, CDR2 YYNGEE. This CDR3 spans 16 amino acids. Trimming shortened V by 0 bases and J by 1 base, and 13 bases separated the two germline ends. In nucleotides, the CDR3 is TGTGCCAGCAGCGTAGGGGTAGGGGAGGGGAACACTGAAGCTTTCTTT. It yields the protein CASSVGVGEGNTEAFF.

This sequence joins TRBV2 and TRBJ1-2; D is unresolved. V was cut by 5 bases and J by 4 bases, with 8 bases left in between. This CDR3 is 12 amino acids long. Germline V gene data show CDR1 as SNHLY and CDR2 as FYNNEI. The CDR3 nucleotides read TGTGCCAGCAGTCCTGACACCTATGGCTACACCTTC. It yields the protein CASSPDTYGYTF.

CDR3 residues: CASSLFGQFNSPLHF. The CDR3 DNA sequence: TGTGCCAGCAGCTTATTCGGACAGTTTAATTCACCCCTCCACTTT. The chain links TRBV7-2 to TRBJ1-6; D perhaps matches TRBD1 (6 bases). The CDR3 length is 15 residues. CDR1 and CDR2 (germline): SGHTA, FQGNSA. V was pared by 2 bases and J by 6 bases, with 11 bases between.

This rearrangement joins TRBV28 to TRBJ2-7, with D possibly being TRBD2 (5 bases). CDR1 MDHEN and CDR2 SYDVKM come from the germline V gene. The V and J ends lost 4 bases and 4 bases respectively, with 11 bases between them. CDR3 length equals 13 residues. The CDR3 is CASSSLRGYEQYF. CDR3 coding DNA: TGTGCCAGCAGTTCCCTCCGGGGTTACGAGCAGTACTTC. The variable domain in full, completed from reference TRBV28 and TRBJ2-7, reads DVKVTQSSRYLVKRTGEKVFLECVQDMDHENMFWYRQDPGLGLRLIYFSYDVKMKEKGDIPEGYSVSREKKERFSLILESASTNQTSMYLCASSSLRGYEQYFGPGTRLTVT.

The rearrangement links TRBV18 to TRBJ1-1; D is unresolved. The germline V gene has CDR1 KGHSH and CDR2 LQKENI. V lost 2 bases to trimming and J lost 8 bases, with 6 bases between them. The CDR3 consists of 11 residues. The CDR3 here is CASSPGVEAFF. The CDR3 nucleotides are TGTGCCAGCTCACCAGGGGTGGAAGCTTTCTTT.

V is TRBV15 and J is TRBJ2-2; tentative D call: TRBD2 (6 bases). This CDR3 spans 17 amino acids. V was shortened by 3 bases and J by 8 bases, with 22 bases between the two germline ends. Germline V gives CDR1 LNHNV, CDR2 YYDKDF (reference sequence). The CDR3 loop reads CATSSEHLGGGRGELFF. CDR3 DNA: TGTGCCACCAGCAGTGAACACCTCGGGGGTGGTAGGGGGGAGCTGTTTTTT.

The chain carries TRBV9 and TRBJ1-1; 7 nucleotides match TRBD1. The CDR3 loop spans 13 amino acids. CDR1 SGDLS and CDR2 YYNGEE come from the germline V gene. Unmatched junction bases numbered 7, after V lost 0 bases and J lost 11 bases. The chain's CDR3 is CASSVGGGDEAFF. The CDR3 nucleotides are TGTGCCAGCAGCGTAGGAGGGGGCGATGAGGCTTTCTTT. The full variable domain, with the rest looked up from reference TRBV9 and TRBJ1-1, is DSGVTQTPKHLITATGQRVTLRCSPRSGDLSVYWYQQSLDQGLQFLIQYYNGEERAKGNILERFSAQQFPDLHSELNLSSLELGDSALYFCASSVGGGDEAFFGQGTRLTVV.

The chain couples TRBV2 to TRBJ1-1; 8 positions match TRBD1. This CDR3 has 16 residues. Germline V lookup: CDR1 SNHLY, CDR2 FYNNEI. J gave up 2 bases and V 6 bases, and 11 bases lay outside the gene matches. In DNA, the CDR3 is TGTGCCAGCAGGGCCCCAGGACAGGGAACCAACACTGAAGCTTTCTTT. Translated: CASRAPGQGTNTEAFF.

This rearrangement joins TRBV7-8 to TRBJ2-7; 9 bases align to TRBD1. Per germline, CDR1 SGHVS and CDR2 FQNEAQ. The CDR3 contains 17 residues. The trim removed 1 base at V and 1 base at J, leaving 8 bases unmatched. CDR3 coding DNA: TGTGCCAGCAGCTTAGTCGGTTGGGACAGGGCTTCCTACGAGCAGTACTTC. This translates into CASSLVGWDRASYEQYF. Drawing the rest from reference TRBV7-8 and TRBJ2-7, the complete variable domain is GAGVSQSPRYKVAKRGQDVALRCDPISGHVSLFWYQQALGQGPEFLTYFQNEAQLDKSGLPSDRFFAERPEGSVSTLKIQRTQQEDSAVYLCASSLVGWDRASYEQYFGPGTRLTVT.